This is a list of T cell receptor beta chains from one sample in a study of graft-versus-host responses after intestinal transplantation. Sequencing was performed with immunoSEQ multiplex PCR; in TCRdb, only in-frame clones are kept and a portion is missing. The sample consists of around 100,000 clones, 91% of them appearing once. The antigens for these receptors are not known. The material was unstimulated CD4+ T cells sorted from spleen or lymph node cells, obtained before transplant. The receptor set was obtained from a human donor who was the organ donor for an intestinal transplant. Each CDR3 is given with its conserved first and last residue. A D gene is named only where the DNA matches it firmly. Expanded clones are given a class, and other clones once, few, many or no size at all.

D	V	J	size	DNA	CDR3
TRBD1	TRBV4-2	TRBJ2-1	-	TGTGCCAGCAGCAGGGACAGAGCCTACAATGAGCAGTTCTTC	CASSRDRAYNEQFF
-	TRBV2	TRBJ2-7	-	TGTGCCACACGCGGGCCAGCCTACGAGCAGTACTTC	CATRGPAYEQYF
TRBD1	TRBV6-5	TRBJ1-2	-	TGTGCCAGCAGCCGGGACAGGATGGGATATGGCTACACCTTC	CASSRDRMGYGYTF
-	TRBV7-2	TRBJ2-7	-	TGTGCCAGCAGCTTAAGGCAGGGCTACGAGCAGTACTTC	CASSLRQGYEQYF
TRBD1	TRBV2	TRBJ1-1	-	TGTGCCAGCAGTGTTCGGACAGGGGCTCCGACTGAAGCTTTCTTT	CASSVRTGAPTEAFF
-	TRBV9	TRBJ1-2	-	TGTGCCAGCAGCCAAACTCCCCAGACAACCCAGTACTATGGCTACACCTTC	CASSQTPQTTQYYGYTF
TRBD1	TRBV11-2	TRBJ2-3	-	TGTGCCAGCAGTCTAGGACAGGGAACAGATACGCAGTATTTT	CASSLGQGTDTQYF
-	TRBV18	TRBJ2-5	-	TGTGCCAGCTCACCTCTAGGGGGGGGCCGCCAAGAGACCCAGTACTTC	CASSPLGGGRQETQYF
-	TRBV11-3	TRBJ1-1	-	TGTGCCAGCAGCCAGGACAGATTAAGGACTGAAGCTTTCTTT	CASSQDRLRTEAFF
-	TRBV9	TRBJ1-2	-	TGTGCCAGCAGCGTACAGGTTAACTATGGCTACACCTTC	CASSVQVNYGYTF
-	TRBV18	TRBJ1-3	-	TGTGCCAGCTCACGAATCACCGGGGTTAGGAGCCCCGGAAACACCATATATTTT	CASSRITGVRSPGNTIYF
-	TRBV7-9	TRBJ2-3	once	TGTGCCAGCAGCTTACAACACGGCACAGATACGCAGTATTTT	CASSLQHGTDTQYF
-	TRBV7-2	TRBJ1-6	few	TGTGCCAGCAGCTTCGGACACTTCAATAATTCACCCCTCCACTTT	CASSFGHFNNSPLHF
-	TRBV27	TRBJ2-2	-	TGTGCCAGCAGTTTTTGGGGCGGGGCGATACACCGGGAGCTGTTTTTT	CASSFWGGAIHRELFF
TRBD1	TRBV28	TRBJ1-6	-	TGTGCCAGCATCAGGCGGGACAGGTCGAATTCACCCCTCCACTTT	CASIRRDRSNSPLHF
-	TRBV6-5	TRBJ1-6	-	TGTGCCAGCAGTTACACCTCGACAGACTATAATTCACCCCTCCACTTT	CASSYTSTDYNSPLHF
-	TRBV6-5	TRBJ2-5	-	TGTGCCAGCAGTTATGACGGGGGGCGAAAGACCCAGTACTTC	CASSYDGGRKTQYF
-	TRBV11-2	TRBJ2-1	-	TGTGCCAGCACCGTCACGGCGGGGAGAGGGAATGAGCAGTTCTTC	CASTVTAGRGNEQFF
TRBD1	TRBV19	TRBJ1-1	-	TGTGCCAGTAGTCTCGGACAGGGGTACACTGAAGCTTTCTTT	CASSLGQGYTEAFF
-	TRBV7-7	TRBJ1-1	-	TGTGCCAGCAGCATATTAAACACTGAAGCTTTCTTT	CASSILNTEAFF
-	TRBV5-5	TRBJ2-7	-	TGTGCCAGCAGCTTGGATCCAGGGGTACCCTACGAGCAGTACTTC	CASSLDPGVPYEQYF
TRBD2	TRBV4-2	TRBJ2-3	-	TGTGCCAGCAGCCAAGAAGGGACTAGCGGGGTGAACACAGATACGCAGTATTTT	CASSQEGTSGVNTDTQYF
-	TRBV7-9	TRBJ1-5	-	TGTGCCAGCAGCCGAGGAGGCAATCAGCCCCAGCATTTT	CASSRGGNQPQHF
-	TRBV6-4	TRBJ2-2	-	TGTGCCAGCAGACTTACGGGACAAACGAACACCGGGGAGCTGTTTTTT	CASRLTGQTNTGELFF
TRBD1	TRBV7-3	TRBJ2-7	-	TGTGCCAGCAGCTTACGGGGGACAGGACCCTACGAGCAGTACTTC	CASSLRGTGPYEQYF
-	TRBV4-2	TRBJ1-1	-	TGTGCCAGCAGCCAGAGAACAGGGCAGGGCACTGAAGCTTTCTTT	CASSQRTGQGTEAFF
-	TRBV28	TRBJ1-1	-	TGTGCCAGCAGTTTATTGGGGGCTCAAAACACTGAAGCTTTCTTT	CASSLLGAQNTEAFF
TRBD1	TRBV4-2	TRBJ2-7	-	TGTGCCAGCAGCCAAGTCGGGACAGGGTTTAACGAGCAGTACTTC	CASSQVGTGFNEQYF
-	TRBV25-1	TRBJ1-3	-	TGTGCCAGCAGGTTGGGGGGGCAGGGAAACACCATATATTTT	CASRLGGQGNTIYF
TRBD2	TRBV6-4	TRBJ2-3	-	TGTGCCAGCAGTGAGCGGGGGACCACAGATACGCAGTATTTT	CASSERGTTDTQYF
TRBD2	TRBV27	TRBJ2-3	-	TGTGCCAGCAGTTTCCGACTAGCGGGGGGGCCTACCACAGATACGCAGTATTTT	CASSFRLAGGPTTDTQYF
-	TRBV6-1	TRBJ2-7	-	TGTGCCAGCAGTGTTGGGGCAAGCTACGAGCAGTACTTT	CASSVGASYEQYF
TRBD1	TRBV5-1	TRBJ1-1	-	TGCGCCAGCAGCCTCGGGACAGATTGGAGGACTGAAGCTTTCTTT	CASSLGTDWRTEAFF
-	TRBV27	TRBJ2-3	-	TGTGCCAGCAGTGGGTGGGGCCAGGGCACAGATACGCAGTATTTT	CASSGWGQGTDTQYF
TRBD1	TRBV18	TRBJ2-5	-	TGTGCCAGCTCTCCTGACAGGGCTTGGGAGACCCAGTACTTC	CASSPDRAWETQYF
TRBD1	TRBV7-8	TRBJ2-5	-	TGTGCCAGCAGCCCCTGGACAGGGTTAGGAGAGACCCAGTACTTC	CASSPWTGLGETQYF
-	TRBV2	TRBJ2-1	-	TGTGCCAGCAGTGTCCGACAGAGCTCCTACAATGAGCAGTTCTTC	CASSVRQSSYNEQFF
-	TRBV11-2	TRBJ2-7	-	TGTGCCAGCAGCGCACGACTGTACGAGCAGTACTTC	CASSARLYEQYF
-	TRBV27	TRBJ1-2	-	TGTGCCAGCAGGCGAGGGAACTATGGCTACACCTTC	CASRRGNYGYTF
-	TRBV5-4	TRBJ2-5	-	TGTGCCAGCAGCCTCGGGGGTTCGGCCTCCGCCCTTAAGACCCAGTACTTC	CASSLGGSASALKTQYF
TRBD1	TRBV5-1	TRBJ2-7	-	TGCGCCAGCAGCTTGTCGGCCGGGACAGGGGCCTACGAGCAGTACTTC	CASSLSAGTGAYEQYF
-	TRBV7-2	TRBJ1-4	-	TGTGCCAGCACCCATGCGGGGTTCGGGGAAAAACTGTTTTTT	CASTHAGFGEKLFF
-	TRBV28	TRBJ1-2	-	TGTGCCAGCAGTTTAGCGGGACATGGCTACACCTTC	CASSLAGHGYTF
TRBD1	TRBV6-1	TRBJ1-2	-	TGTGCCAGCACTAGACAGGGATGGAACTATAGCTACACCTTC	CASTRQGWNYSYTF
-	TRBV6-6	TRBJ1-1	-	TGTGCCAGCAGTTTGGGACAGAACACTGAAGCTTTCTTT	CASSLGQNTEAFF
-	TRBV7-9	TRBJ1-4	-	TGTGCCAGCAGCTTGGCTGCAACTAATGAAAAACTGTTTTTT	CASSLAATNEKLFF
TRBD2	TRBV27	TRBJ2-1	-	TGTGCCAGCAGAACTAGCGGGGGGCGTATGTACAATGAGCAGTTCTTC	CASRTSGGRMYNEQFF
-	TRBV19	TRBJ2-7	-	TGTGCCAGTAGCCGAGGGTTTGGCTCCTACGAGCAGTACTTC	CASSRGFGSYEQYF
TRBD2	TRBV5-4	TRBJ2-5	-	TGTGCCAGCAGCGCTACTAGCGGGGTAGGGACCCAGTACTTC	CASSATSGVGTQYF